This is a list of T cell receptor beta chains from one sample in a study of blood T cells in healthy people across ages. TCRdb used MiXCR to reprocess the 5' RACE reads, holding one entry per CDR3 protein. Of about 1,500,000 distinct CDR3 sequences listed, over 25% were seen once; the top ten hold roughly 8.2%. Sequencing was carried out using blood. The source is a woman aged 25 to 39 in good health. CDR3s include the opening cysteine and the closing phenylalanine or tryptophan. A D gene is named only where the DNA matches it firmly. Not every row has a clone size; where given, it reads once, few, many or a size class.

NA,TRBD1,TRBV18,TRBJ1-2,TGTGCCAGCTCACCTACGCGGGACAGGGGGGACGGCTACACCTTC,CASSPTRDRGDGYTF
NA,TRBD2,TRBV6-5,TRBJ2-1,TGTGCCAGCAGCCGGACTAGCGGGAGGAAGTTCTTC,CASSRTSGRKFF
NA,NA,TRBV7-9,TRBJ2-1,TGTGCCAGCAGCCCTAGACTGGGGACAACCAATGAGCAGTTCTTC,CASSPRLGTTNEQFF
NA,NA,TRBV5-1,TRBJ2-6,TGCGCCAGCAGCTTGGCTAGGACTGGGGCCAACGTCCTGACTTTC,CASSLARTGANVLTF
NA,NA,TRBV7-2,TRBJ2-7,TGTGCCAGCAGCCCTTTTGTGGGCCAGGAAGCCGAGCAGTACTTC,CASSPFVGQEAEQYF
NA,NA,TRBV2,TRBJ1-1,TGTGCCAGCGGTGAAGGCATAAACACTGAAGCTTTCTTT,CASGEGINTEAFF
NA,NA,TRBV20-1,TRBJ2-3,TGCAGGGCTTCAGTGGACGATACGCAGTATTTT,CRASVDDTQYF
NA,NA,TRBV20-1,TRBJ2-3,TGCAGTGCCCCCCGGGAAGGCAGATTCACAGATACGCAGTATTTT,CSAPREGRFTDTQYF
NA,TRBD2,TRBV6-6,TRBJ2-7,TGTGCCAGCAGTCCCGCAGTACTAGCGGACTACGAGCAGTACTTC,CASSPAVLADYEQYF
few,TRBD1,TRBV4-1,TRBJ2-3,TGCGCCAGCAGTCAAGACCCGGGACAGGCAATCGCAGATACGCAGTATTTT,CASSQDPGQAIADTQYF
NA,NA,TRBV9,TRBJ2-1,TGTGCTAGCGGCACAGGCGGGCGGCTCTACAATGGGCAGTTCTTC,CASGTGGRLYNGQFF
few,NA,TRBV12-3/TRBV12-4,TRBJ2-1,TGTGCCAGCAGCCCCACCACAGGGAACTACAATGAGCAGTTCTTC,CASSPTTGNYNEQFF
NA,NA,TRBV20-1,TRBJ2-7,TGCAGGGCCAGACTCAACTACGAGCAGTACTTC,CRARLNYEQYF
many,NA,TRBV12-3/TRBV12-4,TRBJ2-7,TGTGCCAGCAGTTTCGAGGGGTACTCCTACGAGCAGTACTTC,CASSFEGYSYEQYF
few,TRBD2,TRBV18,TRBJ2-1,TGTGCCAGCTCACCACCGAGCGGGGGGACCTCCAATGAGCAGTTCTTC,CASSPPSGGTSNEQFF
NA,TRBD1,TRBV27,TRBJ1-1,TGTACCAGCAGTTTAAGGGCGGGACAGGGGACGAACACTGAAGCTTTCTTT,CTSSLRAGQGTNTEAFF
few,TRBD1,TRBV11-2,TRBJ2-1,TGTGCCAGCAGATCCACACGGGACAGGGGGCCGTACAATGAGCAGTTCTTC,CASRSTRDRGPYNEQFF
many,NA,TRBV12-3/TRBV12-4,TRBJ1-4,TGTGCCAGCTCCTTGGGGGCAAATGAAAAACTGTTTTTT,CASSLGANEKLFF
few,NA,TRBV6-6,TRBJ1-6,TGTGCCAGCAGGAATAGTAATTCACCCCTCCACTTT,CASRNSNSPLHF
few,TRBD1,TRBV24-1,TRBJ2-7,TGTGCCACCAGTGGCCGGGACAGCTCCTACGAGCAGTACTTC,CATSGRDSSYEQYF
few,NA,TRBV14,TRBJ2-7,TGTGCCAGCAGCCAAGATTTCACTAGCCGGGAGCAGTACTTC,CASSQDFTSREQYF
many,NA,TRBV18,TRBJ2-1,TGTGCCAGCTCACCACCTTCTATCTCCTACAATGAGCAGTTCTTC,CASSPPSISYNEQFF
many,TRBD1,TRBV6-2/TRBV6-3,TRBJ2-1,TGTGCCAGCACCTACCGACAGGGTACGATTGAGCAGTTCTTC,CASTYRQGTIEQFF
NA,TRBD2,TRBV7-9,TRBJ2-1,TGTGCCAGCAGCTTTGTCGCGGGGGGCCAGAATGAGCAGTTCTTC,CASSFVAGGQNEQFF
few,NA,TRBV29-1,TRBJ2-1,TGCAGCGTTTGCTTGGACAGGGAGGGCTCCTACAATGAGCAGTTCTTC,CSVCLDREGSYNEQFF
few,NA,TRBV15,TRBJ2-7,TGTGCCACCAGCAGAGATAGCTTAGGGGTCAGCTCCTACGAGCAGTACTTC,CATSRDSLGVSSYEQYF
NA,TRBD2,TRBV20-1,TRBJ2-5,TGCAGTGCTAGGGGCAGCGGGAGGATCAATGAGCAGTACTTC,CSARGSGRINEQYF
few,NA,TRBV6-5,TRBJ2-1,TGTGCCAGCAGTTACTCGACCGCTGTGGTCTACAATGAGCAGTTCTTC,CASSYSTAVVYNEQFF
few,NA,TRBV14,TRBJ1-1,TGTGCCAGCAGCCAAGATAGGGTAAGGGGCGCAGAAGCTTTCTTT,CASSQDRVRGAEAFF
NA,NA,TRBV5-5,TRBJ2-7,TGTGCCAGCAGCCCCGGGACGGTACTCGAGCAGTACTTC,CASSPGTVLEQYF
NA,TRBD1,TRBV28,TRBJ2-7,TGTGCCAGCAGTCGGACAGGCCTCAGCTCCTACGAGCAGTACTTC,CASSRTGLSSYEQYF
NA,TRBD1,TRBV7-3,TRBJ2-1,TGTGCCAGCAGCTCACTCCGGGACAGCAATGAGCAGTTCTTC,CASSSLRDSNEQFF
NA,NA,TRBV28,TRBJ2-1,TGTGCCAGCAGTCCCAACGGTCGAATCAATGAGCAGTTCTTC,CASSPNGRINEQFF
NA,NA,TRBV12-3/TRBV12-4,TRBJ2-6,TGTGCCAGCAGTCCTCAAGTCGGCTCAGAAGGGGGGGCCAACGTCCTGACTTTC,CASSPQVGSEGGANVLTF
few,TRBD1,TRBV29-1,TRBJ1-2,TGCAGCGTCTCCGTTGGGACAGACTATGGCTACACCTTC,CSVSVGTDYGYTF
few,NA,TRBV2,TRBJ2-5,TGTGCCAGCAGTGAAGTCCGGTTGCAGGAGACCCAGTACTTC,CASSEVRLQETQYF
few,NA,TRBV5-1,TRBJ2-3,NA,CASSWAGGSGTDTRYF
few,NA,TRBV7-2,TRBJ2-5,TGTGCCAGCAGCCTGATGAGGGGTCAAGAGACCCAGTACTTC,CASSLMRGQETQYF
NA,TRBD2,TRBV7-9,TRBJ2-7,TGTGCCAGCAGCTTATTTGCGGGGGGGGGCGAGCAGTACTTC,CASSLFAGGGEQYF
NA,NA,TRBV2,TRBJ2-5,TGTGCCAGCAGTGAAGGCGGCTTAGCTTTGGAGACCCAGTACTTC,CASSEGGLALETQYF
NA,TRBD2,TRBV6-2/TRBV6-3,TRBJ2-1,TGTGCCAGCAGTTACCCGGGACTAGAGCAGTTCTTC,CASSYPGLEQFF
many,NA,TRBV6-5,TRBJ2-7,TGTGCCTGTCGCAGAACAGACAGCTACGAGCAGTACTTC,CACRRTDSYEQYF
NA,NA,TRBV7-6,TRBJ1-1,TGTGCCAGCAGCCGGTCCGGGAACCGGGGGAACACTGAAGCTTTCTTT,CASSRSGNRGNTEAFF
few,NA,TRBV12-3/TRBV12-4,TRBJ2-5,TGTGCCAGCAGTCCCACGGGCGTGACAGGGACCCAGTACTTC,CASSPTGVTGTQYF
once,NA,TRBV6-6,TRBJ1-1,TGTGCCAGCACCCCAAGGGGGAGTAGTGGCACTGAAGCTTTCTTT,CASTPRGSSGTEAFF
NA,NA,TRBV7-9,TRBJ2-1,TGTGCCAGCAGCCTCGTGACAGGAGCCGGGGAGCAGTTCTTC,CASSLVTGAGEQFF
NA,NA,TRBV5-1,TRBJ1-2,TGCGCCAGCAGTCGCGACACGTACTATGGCTACACCTTC,CASSRDTYYGYTF
NA,TRBD2,TRBV2,TRBJ2-5,TGTGCCAGCAGTGTGGGGACTAGCGGGTGGAACGGAAAGCAGTACTTC,CASSVGTSGWNGKQYF
many,NA,TRBV6-5,TRBJ1-2,TGTGCCAGCAGTTACTCGAGAGGGGACGGCTACACCTTC,CASSYSRGDGYTF
NA,TRBD2,TRBV6-5,TRBJ2-1,TGTGCCAGCAGGGTGACGGGACTAGCGGGGTCCAATGAGCAGTTCTTC,CASRVTGLAGSNEQFF
few,NA,TRBV14,TRBJ1-2,TGTGCCAGCAGCCAAGACCCGGGGGGGTACTATGGCTACACCTTC,CASSQDPGGYYGYTF
NA,NA,TRBV29-1,TRBJ2-3,TGCAGCGTAGGACAGTTTAGCACAGATACGCAGTATTTT,CSVGQFSTDTQYF
few,TRBD1,TRBV5-6,TRBJ1-1,TGTGCCAGCAGCTGGGACAGGGTCGACACTGAAGCTTTCTTT,CASSWDRVDTEAFF
NA,NA,TRBV20-1,TRBJ2-1,TGCAGTGCTAGAGACTTAGCGGAAACCAACCCGAATGTAGACGATGAGCAGTTCTTC,CSARDLAETNPNVDDEQFF
NA,TRBD2,TRBV20-1,TRBJ2-1,TGCAGTGCTAGAGAAGGCGGGGGGCCCTGGAATGAGCAGTTCTTC,CSAREGGGPWNEQFF
many,NA,TRBV10-1,TRBJ2-7,TGCGCCAGCAGTGACTTCTCCTACGAGCAGTACTTC,CASSDFSYEQYF
NA,TRBD1,TRBV20-1,TRBJ1-1,TGCAGTGCTAGAGAGGACAGGGATTACACTGAAGCTTTCTTT,CSAREDRDYTEAFF